The 25 T cell receptor beta chains below come from one sample, sequenced in a study of identical twins. TCRdb fed the 5' RACE reads into MiXCR, producing one record per CDR3 protein. The sample yields hundreds of thousands of distinct CDR3 sequences, roughly 18% seen once. This sample was shared with a second study, whose subject was T cells expressing NK-cell markers.

Material: PBMCs. The receptor source for this set is a woman between 18 and 29 years old in good health.

This clonotype occurred a few times. The CDR3 loop reads CASSWGQGDEKLFF. The CDR3 DNA is TGTGCCAGCAGCTGGGGACAGGGCGATGAAAAACTGTTTTTT. The chain is built from TRBV7-9 and TRBJ1-4, with 9 bases that match TRBD1. Germline V gene lookup returns CDR1 SEHNR and CDR2 FQNEAQ (reference sequence). J gave up 6 bases and V 4 bases, and 3 bases lay outside the gene matches. The CDR3 covers 14 residues.

The CDR3 loop reads CASSPQRGTEAFF. The CDR3 bases are TGTGCCAGCAGCCCCCAGAGGGGTACTGAAGCTTTCTTT. The chain links TRBV14 to TRBJ1-1; possibly TRBD1 for D (5 bases). Germline V lookup: CDR1 SGHDN, CDR2 FVKESK. The CDR3 covers 13 residues. V was clipped by 4 bases and J by 5 bases, with 11 bases between them.

This clonotype was seen just once. In DNA form, the CDR3 reads TGTGCCAGCTCCCACAGGGAAAAAGCTGAGCAGTTCTTC. It translates to CASSHREKAEQFF. This chain joins TRBV18 and TRBJ2-1; TRBD1 is a possible D gene (6 bases). The V and J ends lost 6 bases and 9 bases respectively, with 15 bases between them. The CDR3 is 13 amino acids. Germline V gene sequence: CDR1 KGHSH, CDR2 LQKENI.

The chain combines TRBV7-6 with TRBJ2-7, with TRBD1 matching 12 bases. From germline, CDR1 is SGHVS and CDR2 FNYEAQ. CDR3 size: 16 residues. The V segment lost 6 bases and the J segment 2 bases; nucleotides outside the gene matches: 8. The CDR3 DNA follows: TGTGCCAGCAGTTACTCGGGACAGGGGGCCCCCTACGAGCAGTACTTC. The encoded protein is CASSYSGQGAPYEQYF.

This rearrangement joins TRBV12-3 or TRBV12-4 to TRBJ1-4; D is perhaps TRBD1 (5 bases). The ends were cut back, 5 bases at V and 8 bases at J, with 9 bases in the middle. The CDR3 is 12 amino acids. DNA for the CDR3: TGTGCCAGCAGTAATACAGGCGAAAAACTGTTTTTT. It encodes CASSNTGEKLFF.

The chain uses TRBV7-9 and TRBJ2-3; 12 bases are a match to TRBD2. Germline V gene sequence: CDR1 SEHNR, CDR2 FQNEAQ (reference sequence). This CDR3 region has 16 residues. Unmatched junction bases numbered 3, after V lost 5 bases and J lost 0 bases. The CDR3 DNA follows: TGTGCCAGCAGCCTGACTAGCGGGAGAAGCACAGATACGCAGTATTTT. Protein sequence: CASSLTSGRSTDTQYF.

This clonotype was found a few times. The V and J genes are TRBV3-1 and TRBJ2-7; the D gene is possibly TRBD1 (5 bases). V lost 0 bases and J 1 base, leaving 10 bases between the germline ends. CDR1 LGHDT and CDR2 YNNKEL come from the germline V gene (reference sequence). The length of the CDR3 is 15 residues. The CDR3 nucleotides read TGTGCCAGCAGCCAAGACTACAGGTCGTCCTACGAGCAGTACTTC. Residues: CASSQDYRSSYEQYF.

This clonotype was found a few times. This sequence joins TRBV20-1 and TRBJ2-1; no clear D gene. V was pared by 6 bases and J by 10 bases, with 13 bases between. Per germline, CDR1 DFQATT and CDR2 SNEGSKA (reference sequence). The CDR3 runs 11 residues. Here the CDR3 DNA reads TGCAGTGCCCCCCTGGCTGGCGAGCAGTTCTTC. Encoded protein: CSAPLAGEQFF.

The table lists this clonotype with many counts. The rearrangement uses TRBV12-3 or TRBV12-4 and TRBJ1-5; D may be TRBD1 (5 bases). V lost 4 bases to trimming and J lost 4 bases, with 11 bases between them. The CDR3 loop spans 14 amino acids. In nucleotides, the CDR3 is TGTGCCAGCAGTTGGAGACAGCTTAATCAGCCCCAGCATTTT. Its protein product is CASSWRQLNQPQHF.

This clonotype turned up a few times. The chain has TRBV2 and TRBJ1-4, with D possibly being TRBD1 (5 bases). In germline, CDR1 is SNHLY, CDR2 FYNNEI. Between the trimmed V and J ends, which lost 10 bases and 5 bases, there was a span of 20 bases. The CDR3 covers 15 residues. CDR3 in amino acids: CATKFDSTENEKLFF. In DNA form, the CDR3 reads TGTGCCACCAAATTCGACAGTACCGAAAATGAAAAACTGTTTTTT.

Here the CDR3 reads CASSRGDDEKLFF. For the CDR3, the DNA is TGTGCCAGCTCCAGGGGAGATGATGAAAAACTGTTTTTT. The chain employs TRBV7-9 and TRBJ1-4; D perhaps matches TRBD1 (6 bases). Between the trimmed V and J ends, which lost 8 bases and 6 bases, there was a span of 13 bases. Per the germline V gene, CDR1 is SEHNR and CDR2 is FQNEAQ (reference sequence). The CDR3 consists of 13 residues.

The rearrangement links TRBV12-3 or TRBV12-4 to TRBJ1-6, with D unclear. The CDR3 contains 15 residues. V was clipped by 3 bases and J by 8 bases, with 14 bases between them. Written as DNA, the CDR3 is TGTGCCAGCAGTTTTAGTACGGATCTTGATTCACCCCTCCACTTT. This encodes CASSFSTDLDSPLHF.

This clonotype has ten or more counts. The chain has TRBV4-3 and TRBJ2-7; 7 nucleotides match TRBD2. The CDR3 totals 13 residues. Germline loops: CDR1 LGHNA, CDR2 YSLEER. The V and J ends lost 6 bases and 6 bases, in that order; junction bases with no gene match: 8. The CDR3 bases are TGCGCCAGCAGTCTCCTCTCGGGGGGCGAGCAGTACTTC. Protein product: CASSLLSGGEQYF.

The V gene is TRBV7-9, the J gene TRBJ2-1; D is uncertain. The CDR3 has 13 residues. V lost 3 bases to trimming and J lost 5 bases, with 8 bases between them. Germline V CDR1 and CDR2: SEHNR, FQNEAQ (reference sequence). The CDR3 DNA reads as TGTGCCAGCAGCTTTGAGTCCGACAATGAGCAGTTCTTC. Its protein product is CASSFESDNEQFF. Looking up the rest from reference TRBV7-9 and TRBJ2-1 gives the full variable domain: DTGVSQNPRHKITKRGQNVTFRCDPISEHNRLYWYRQTLGQGPEFLTYFQNEAQLEKSRLLSDRFSAERPKGSFSTLEIQRTEQGDSAMYLCASSFESDNEQFFGPGTRLTVL.

In its sample, this clonotype was seen a few times. Germline is not matched at one junction end, which may reflect a read error. The chain is built from TRBV2 and TRBJ1-6; D is possibly TRBD1 (5 bases). The CDR3 covers 13 residues. Germline loops: CDR1 SNHLY, CDR2 FYNNEI. CDR3 protein: CASREGTGRALHF. For the CDR3, the DNA is TGTGCCAGCAGGGAAGGGACCGGACGGGCCCTCCACTTT.

The table lists this clonotype with a few counts. The V and J genes are TRBV5-1 and TRBJ1-2; tentatively, D is TRBD1 (5 bases). The V and J ends lost 7 bases and 4 bases respectively, with 11 bases between them. Germline V gene sequence: CDR1 SGHRS, CDR2 YFSETQ. CDR3 size: 12 residues. CDR3: CASRADSYGYTF. The DNA of the CDR3 is TGCGCCAGCCGAGCCGACAGCTATGGCTACACCTTC.

The J gene is TRBJ1-6, the V gene TRBV3-1; TRBD1 matches at 10 bases. Germline values: CDR1 LGHDT, CDR2 YNNKEL (reference sequence). CDR3 length: 14 residues. V trimming: 5 bases; J trimming: 10 bases; junction bases outside the gene matches: 5. In nucleotides, the CDR3 is TGTGCCAGCAGCTCCCGGGACAGGGGATCACCCCTCCACTTT. It encodes CASSSRDRGSPLHF.

This clonotype occurred a few times. The chain recombines TRBV20-1 with TRBJ1-3; 12 nucleotides agree with TRBD1. This CDR3 has 14 residues. With V trimmed by 6 bases and J by 3 bases, 3 bases remained unmatched. CDR1 is DFQATT, CDR2 SNEGSKA, per germline (reference sequence). CDR3 residues: CSAGQGAVGNTIYF. CDR3 in DNA: TGCAGTGCGGGACAGGGGGCGGTTGGAAACACCATATATTTT.

This clonotype was seen just once. The chain's CDR3 is CASSPMREGNEQFF. CDR3 nucleotide sequence: TGTGCCAGCTCACCGATGCGGGAGGGAAATGAGCAGTTCTTC. The V and J genes are TRBV18 and TRBJ2-1; 9 nucleotides line up with TRBD2. The V gene's germline CDR1 is KGHSH and CDR2 LQKENI. The CDR3 spans 14 residues. The ends lost 3 bases at V and 7 bases at J; junction bases unmatched: 4.

The genes are TRBV10-2 and TRBJ2-4, with D possibly TRBD1 on 5 matching bases. There are 14 residues in the CDR3. Germline lookup yields CDR1 WSHSY and CDR2 SAAADI. V was shortened by 7 bases and J by 0 bases, with 10 bases between the two germline ends. CDR3 protein: CASTETVAKNIQYF. The CDR3 nucleotides are TGCGCCAGCACCGAGACAGTAGCCAAAAACATTCAGTACTTC.

In this sample, this clonotype turned up a few times. The rearrangement joins TRBV10-3 to TRBJ2-1; no firm D call. CDR1 and CDR2 (germline): ENHRY, SYGVKD. V was clipped by 4 bases and J by 2 bases, with 12 bases between them. The CDR3 has 15 amino acids. CDR3 nucleotides: TGTGCCATCAGTGCGAATGACCCCACCTACAATGAGCAGTTCTTC. Its protein is CAISANDPTYNEQFF.

This clonotype was observed many times. V is TRBV12-3 or TRBV12-4 and J is TRBJ1-6, with a weak D call TRBD1 (5 bases). This CDR3 is 11 amino acids long. The V end was cut by 2 bases, the J end by 13 bases, with 6 bases between. The CDR3 protein is CASSLSGPLHF. The CDR3 nucleotides read TGTGCCAGCAGTTTATCAGGGCCCCTCCACTTT.

This chain links TRBV7-9 with TRBJ2-7; D unresolved. There are 12 residues in the CDR3. V lost 2 bases and J 4 bases, leaving 6 bases between the germline ends. Germline-derived CDR1 and CDR2 are SEHNR and FQNEAQ (reference sequence). The CDR3 DNA is TGTGCCAGCAGCTTAACGTGGTACGAGCAGTACTTC. It encodes CASSLTWYEQYF.

The chain recombines TRBV3-1 with TRBJ1-2; D gene ambiguous. Germline V gives CDR1 LGHDT, CDR2 YNNKEL (reference sequence). The CDR3 sequence is 14 residues long. V was shortened by 0 bases and J by 4 bases, with 9 bases between the two germline ends. The CDR3 coding sequence is TGTGCCAGCAGCCAAGATTCGGCTTTCTATGGCTACACCTTC. Translated: CASSQDSAFYGYTF.

This clonotype was observed a few times. The chain couples TRBV30 to TRBJ1-5; D uncertain. Germline CDR1 is GTSNPN and CDR2 is SVGIG (reference sequence). V was cut by 5 bases and J by 1 base, with 9 bases left in between. The CDR3 runs 13 residues. The CDR3 protein is CAWGRDSNQPQHF. CDR3 coding DNA: TGTGCCTGGGGCAGAGACAGCAATCAGCCCCAGCATTTT. Using reference TRBV30 and TRBJ1-5 for the parts outside the CDR3, the full variable domain is SQTIHQWPATLVQPVGSPLSLECTVEGTSNPNLYWYRQAAGRGLQLLFYSVGIGQISSEVPQNLSASRPQDRQFILSSKKLLLSDSGFYLCAWGRDSNQPQHFGDGTRLSIL.